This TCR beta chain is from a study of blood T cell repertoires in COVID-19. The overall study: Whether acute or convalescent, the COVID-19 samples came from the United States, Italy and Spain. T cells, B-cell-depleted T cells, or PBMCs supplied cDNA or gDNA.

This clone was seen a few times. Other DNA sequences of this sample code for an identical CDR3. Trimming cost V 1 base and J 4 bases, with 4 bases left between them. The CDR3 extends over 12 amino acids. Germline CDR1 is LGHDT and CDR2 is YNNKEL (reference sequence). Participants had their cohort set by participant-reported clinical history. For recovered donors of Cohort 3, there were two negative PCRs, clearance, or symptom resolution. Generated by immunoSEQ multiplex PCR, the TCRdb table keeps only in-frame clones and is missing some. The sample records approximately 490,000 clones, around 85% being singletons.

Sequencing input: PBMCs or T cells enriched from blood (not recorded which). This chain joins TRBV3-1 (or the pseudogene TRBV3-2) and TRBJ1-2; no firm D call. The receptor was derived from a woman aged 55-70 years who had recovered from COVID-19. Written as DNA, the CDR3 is TGTGCCAGCAGCCAAGCTCGCTATGGCTACACCTTC. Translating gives CASSQARYGYTF.